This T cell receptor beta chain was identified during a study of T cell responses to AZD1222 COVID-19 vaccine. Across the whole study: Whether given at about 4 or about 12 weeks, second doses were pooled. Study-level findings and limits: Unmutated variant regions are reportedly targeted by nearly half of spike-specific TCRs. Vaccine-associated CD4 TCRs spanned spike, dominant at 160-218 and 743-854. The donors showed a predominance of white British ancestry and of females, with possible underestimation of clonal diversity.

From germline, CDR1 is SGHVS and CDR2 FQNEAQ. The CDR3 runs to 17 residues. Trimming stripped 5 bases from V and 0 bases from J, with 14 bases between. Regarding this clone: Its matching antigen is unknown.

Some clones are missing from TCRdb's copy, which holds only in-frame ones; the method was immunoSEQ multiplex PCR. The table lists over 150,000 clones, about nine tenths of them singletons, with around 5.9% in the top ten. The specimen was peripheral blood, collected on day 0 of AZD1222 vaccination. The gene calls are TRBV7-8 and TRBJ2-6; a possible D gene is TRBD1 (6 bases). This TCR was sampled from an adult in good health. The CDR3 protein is CASSPSQGTSGANVLTF. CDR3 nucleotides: TGTGCCAGCAGCCCGAGTCAGGGGACCTCTGGGGCCAACGTCCTGACTTTC. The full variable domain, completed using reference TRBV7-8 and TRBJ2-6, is GAGVSQSPRYKVAKRGQDVALRCDPISGHVSLFWYQQALGQGPEFLTYFQNEAQLDKSGLPSDRFFAERPEGSVSTLKIQRTQQEDSAVYLCASSPSQGTSGANVLTFGAGSRLTVL.